A single sample gave rise to the 9 T cell receptor beta chains below, sequenced in a study of T cells after yellow fever vaccination. TCRdb re-analysed the 5' RACE reads in MiXCR, keeping a single row per CDR3 protein. This table holds a few hundred thousand distinct CDR3 sequences, roughly a fifth found once. This specimen consisted of PBMCs, obtained 15 days after the yellow fever booster vaccination. These receptors originate from a man aged 30 to 45 who received the YFV17D yellow fever vaccine.

This clonotype was counted a few times. The genes are TRBV7-2 and TRBJ2-1; 12 positions agree with TRBD2. V shed 0 bases, J shed 4 bases, and the junction held 1 base outside the gene matches. The CDR3 is made up of 16 amino acids. Per the germline V gene, CDR1 is SGHTA and CDR2 is FQGNSA. CDR3 sequence reads: CASSLATSGSYNEQFF. CDR3 nucleotide sequence: TGTGCCAGCAGCTTAGCGACTAGCGGGAGTTACAATGAGCAGTTCTTC.

CDR3 bases: TGTGCAAGTCGCTTAAGGACAGGGGGCTATGATACGCAGTATTTT. It encodes CASRLRTGGYDTQYF. This chain connects TRBV12-2 to TRBJ2-3; TRBD1, as called in the table, went unchecked against the DNA. TRBV12-2 is recorded as a pseudogene. This CDR3 contains 15 residues.

The chain recombines TRBV6-1 with TRBJ2-7; the match to TRBD2 covers 10 bases. CDR1 is MNHNS and CDR2 is SASEGT in the germline V gene. This CDR3 contains 15 residues. Unmatched junction bases numbered 12, after V lost 5 bases and J lost 8 bases. As DNA, the CDR3 is TGTGCCAGCAGTCCTACCGGGACTAGCGAGAAGAAGCAGTACTTC. It is translated as CASSPTGTSEKKQYF.

The CDR3 spells CASSPLKEGDTQYF. The CDR3 nucleotides are TGTGCCAGCTCACCCTTGAAAGAGGGAGATACGCAGTATTTT. This chain connects TRBV18 to TRBJ2-3; tentative D call: TRBD2 (5 bases). V dropped 3 bases and J dropped 5 bases, with 12 bases sitting between them. The V gene's germline CDR1 is KGHSH and CDR2 LQKENI. There are 14 residues in the CDR3.

The chain joins TRBV6-2 or TRBV6-3 to TRBJ2-1; the D gene could be TRBD1 or TRBD2 (5 bases each). V was cut by 4 bases and J by 4 bases, with 20 bases left in between. CDR1 is MNHEY, CDR2 SVGEGT, per germline. This CDR3 spans 17 amino acids. The CDR3 spells CASSWRPHGTQYNEQFF. CDR3 bases: TGTGCCAGCAGTTGGAGGCCCCACGGGACCCAGTACAATGAGCAGTTCTTC.

This clonotype turned up a few times. The V call is TRBV4-3, the J call TRBJ2-1; D ambiguous. V gave up 0 bases and J gave up 9 bases, with 9 bases separating them. This CDR3 is built from 13 residues. Germline V lookup: CDR1 LGHNA, CDR2 YSLEER. This chain's CDR3 is CASSQDLESEQFF. CDR3 nucleotides: TGCGCCAGCAGCCAAGATCTAGAAAGTGAGCAGTTCTTC.

This chain joins TRBV6-2 or TRBV6-3 and TRBJ2-2; 9 bases match TRBD2. The germline CDR1 and CDR2 sequences are MNHEY and SVGEGT. The trim removed 0 bases at V and 4 bases at J, leaving 6 bases unmatched. CDR3 length: 17 amino acids. CDR3 region: CASSYSTLAGPTGELFF. The CDR3 nucleotides read TGTGCCAGCAGTTACTCGACACTAGCGGGTCCCACCGGGGAGCTGTTTTTT.

This clonotype is a singleton in its sample. CDR3 sequence reads: CSARPLGRAGLTDTQYF. For the CDR3, the DNA is TGCAGTGCTAGACCCCTCGGGCGAGCGGGATTAACAGATACGCAGTATTTT. The rearrangement links TRBV20-1 to TRBJ2-3, with 7 bases identical to TRBD2. From germline, CDR1 is DFQATT and CDR2 SNEGSKA (reference sequence). The CDR3 is 17 amino acids. The V and J ends lost 2 bases and 3 bases, in that order; junction bases with no gene match: 14.

There are a few counts of this clonotype. The V and J genes are TRBV20-1 and TRBJ2-1; 9 nucleotides line up with TRBD2. CDR1 is DFQATT, CDR2 SNEGSKA, per germline (reference sequence). Trimming took 4 bases from V and 6 from J; bases not matched to a gene: 7. This CDR3 is built from 14 residues. CDR3 bases: TGCAGTGCTAAGTTAGGGACTAGCACCAATGAGCAGTTCTTC. Protein product: CSAKLGTSTNEQFF.